Following are 12 T cell receptor beta chains from one sample sequenced in a study of blood T cell repertoires in COVID-19. Using immunoSEQ multiplex PCR, the repertoire was profiled, and TCRdb retains in-frame clones only, with some absent. The sample has about 220,000 clones, roughly 89% seen once. Sequenced: PBMCs or T cells enriched from blood (not recorded which). The source of these receptors is a woman aged 40 to 50 with acute COVID-19.

The CDR3 DNA reads TGTGCCAGCAGTTTATCGTACAGCTCTGGAAACACCATATATTTT. Translating it yields CASSLSYSSGNTIYF. The rearrangement links TRBV27 to TRBJ1-3; D unresolved. Trimming cost V 0 bases and J 0 bases, with 6 bases left between them. This CDR3 comprises 15 residues. Looked up from germline, CDR1 is MNHEY and CDR2 is SMNVEV (reference sequence).

The chain uses TRBV29-1 and TRBJ1-1; TRBD1 matches at 11 bases. Germline CDR1 reads SQVTM; CDR2 reads ANQGSEA. This CDR3 is 13 amino acids long. Trimming removed 6 bases from V and 5 bases from J; junction bases left unmatched: 5. The CDR3 reads CSVGDRGSTEAFF. The CDR3 nucleotides are TGCAGCGTCGGGGACAGGGGGAGTACTGAAGCTTTCTTT.

J is TRBJ2-7 and V is TRBV2; 7 nucleotides align to TRBD1. J was trimmed by 2 bases and V by 7 bases; bases with no gene match: 5. Germline loops: CDR1 SNHLY, CDR2 FYNNEI. The CDR3 sequence is 13 residues long. The CDR3 loop is CASKSTGTYEQYV. As DNA, the CDR3 is TGTGCCAGCAAGTCGACAGGGACCTACGAGCAGTACGTC.

The chain joins TRBV7-9 to TRBJ2-1, with D perhaps TRBD1 (6 bases). Trimming shortened V by 4 bases and J by 6 bases, and 16 bases separated the two germline ends. The CDR3 extends over 15 amino acids. Germline lookup yields CDR1 SEHNR and CDR2 FQNEAQ (reference sequence). The CDR3 DNA reads TGTGCCAGCAGCTCGAACTATCAGGGGCCCAATGAGCAGTTCTTC. Its protein is CASSSNYQGPNEQFF.

V usage is TRBV11-3 and J usage is TRBJ2-3, with 11 bases aligning to TRBD1. The CDR3 length is 16 residues. The V segment lost 3 bases and the J segment 4 bases; nucleotides outside the gene matches: 6. Germline loops: CDR1 SGHNT, CDR2 YENEEA. The CDR3 reads CASSFSGQGGADTQYF. CDR3 nucleotide sequence: TGTGCCAGCAGCTTCTCGGGACAGGGGGGAGCAGATACGCAGTATTTT.

J is TRBJ1-2 and V is TRBV19; a possible D gene is TRBD1 (5 bases). Germline V gene lookup returns CDR1 LNHDA and CDR2 SQIVND (reference sequence). Trimming pared 3 bases from V and 5 bases from J, leaving 13 bases between. The CDR3 totals 14 residues. The CDR3 DNA reads as TGTGCCAGTAGTATCCAGGGTGGAAGGTATGGCTACACCTTC. The encoded protein is CASSIQGGRYGYTF.

This clone was found once. The genes are TRBV5-1 and TRBJ1-4; 8 bases match TRBD1. Germline CDR1 SGHRS, CDR2 YFSETQ. CDR3 length equals 16 residues. V lost 5 bases, J lost 4 bases, and 10 bases stayed unmatched. The CDR3, as DNA: TGCGCCAGCAGATCTACGGTCACAGGGGGTAATGAAAAACTGTTTTTT. Amino acid sequence: CASRSTVTGGNEKLFF. Together with reference TRBV5-1 and TRBJ1-4, the CDR3 gives the full variable domain: KAGVTQTPRYLIKTRGQQVTLSCSPISGHRSVSWYQQTPGQGLQFLFEYFSETQRNKGNFPGRFSGRQFSNSRSEMNVSTLELGDSALYLCASRSTVTGGNEKLFFGSGTQLSVL.

The genes are TRBV5-1 and TRBJ1-1; no definite D call. Germline V CDR1 and CDR2: SGHRS, YFSETQ. Trimming pared 4 bases from V and 4 bases from J, leaving 14 bases between. The length of the CDR3 is 14 residues. CDR3 in DNA: TGCGCCAGCAGCCTCCACGCGGGAGGCACTGAAGCTTTCTTT. It codes for CASSLHAGGTEAFF.

The chain combines TRBV10-3 with TRBJ1-5, with 7 positions matching TRBD1. There are 14 residues in the CDR3. Trimming cost V 0 bases and J 7 bases; bases outside gene matches: 3. Looked up from germline, CDR1 is ENHRY and CDR2 is SYGVKD. For the CDR3, the DNA is TGTGCCATCAGTGAGTCGGCAGGGGGACAGCCCCAGCATTTT. This translates into CAISESAGGQPQHF.

The CDR3 region is CASSQGQGVGNTIYF. CDR3 sequence (DNA): TGCGCCAGCAGCCAAGGACAGGGGGTTGGAAACACCATATATTTT. The rearrangement links TRBV4-3 to TRBJ1-3, with 9 bases identical to TRBD1. The CDR3 covers 15 residues. Looked up from germline, CDR1 is LGHNA and CDR2 is YSLEER. J lost 3 bases, V lost 1 base, and 1 base had no gene match.

The genes are TRBV11-2 and TRBJ1-5; D ambiguous. V was pared by 2 bases and J by 0 bases, with 20 bases between. Germline assignment: CDR1 SGHAT and CDR2 FQNNGV. The CDR3 loop spans 19 amino acids. CDR3 region: CASSLLIGRPAYSNQPQHF. CDR3 coding DNA: TGTGCCAGCAGCTTACTCATCGGCAGGCCGGCTTATAGCAATCAGCCCCAGCATTTT.

The CDR3 is CASSYSTGIYGYTF. The CDR3 DNA is TGTGCCAGCAGTTACTCTACAGGGATCTATGGCTACACCTTC. The chain links TRBV6-2 or TRBV6-3 to TRBJ1-2, with D possibly matching TRBD1 (6 bases). Germline loops: CDR1 MNHEY, CDR2 SVGEGT. The V and J ends lost 0 bases and 4 bases respectively, with 9 bases between them. The CDR3 totals 14 residues.